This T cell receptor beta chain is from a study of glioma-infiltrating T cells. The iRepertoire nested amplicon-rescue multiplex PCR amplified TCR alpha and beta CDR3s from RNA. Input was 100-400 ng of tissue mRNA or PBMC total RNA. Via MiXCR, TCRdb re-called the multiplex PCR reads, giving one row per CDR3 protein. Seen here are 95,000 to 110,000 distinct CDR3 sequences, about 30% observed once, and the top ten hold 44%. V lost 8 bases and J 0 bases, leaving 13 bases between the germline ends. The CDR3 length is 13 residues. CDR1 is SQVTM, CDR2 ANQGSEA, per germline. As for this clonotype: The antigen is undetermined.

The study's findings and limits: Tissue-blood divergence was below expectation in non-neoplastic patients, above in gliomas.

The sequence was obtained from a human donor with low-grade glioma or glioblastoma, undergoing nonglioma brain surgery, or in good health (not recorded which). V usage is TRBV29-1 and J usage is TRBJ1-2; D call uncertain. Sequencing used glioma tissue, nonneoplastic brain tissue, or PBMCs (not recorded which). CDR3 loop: CSILTGTNYGYTF. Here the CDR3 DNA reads TGCAGCATCCTGACGGGTACTAACTATGGCTACACCTTC.